The clone carrying this T cell receptor (beta chain) ranks as large. What it binds is not known. Trimming cost V 2 bases and J 10 bases, with 20 bases left between them. The CDR3 sequence is 14 residues long. Germline values: CDR1 DFQATT, CDR2 SNEGSKA (reference sequence). The sample comes from a study of vaccination and CD4 T cells after COVID-19. The study sequenced cultured CD4+ T cell DNA using the Oncomine TCR Beta short-read assay. One entry per CDR3 protein results from TCRdb running MiXCR on the PCR reads. The table lists roughly 18,000 distinct CDR3 sequences, just over 50% of them singletons. Time point specified: late sampling 161 to 241 days after vaccination in a few convalescent patients. Treatment here: approximately nine-day PBMC culture with coronavirus spike peptide pools or control peptides (ViraFEST assay).

This sequence was found in a human donor who had recovered from COVID-19. The sample in question was CD4+ T cells from blood, cultured in vitro, obtained about 7 months after SARS-CoV-2 vaccination. J is TRBJ1-2 and V is TRBV20-1; D gene ambiguous. The DNA of the CDR3 is TGCAGTGCTAGATCAGCGGATTACAAAGAGGACTACACCTTC. It specifies CSARSADYKEDYTF.